This TCR beta chain was recorded in a study of blood T cell repertoires in COVID-19 (dated by TCRdb to the early 2020s). With regard to the full study: Collaborator samples came from the United States, Italy and Spain and covered acute and convalescent phases of COVID-19. The material from the prospective study consisted of cDNA or gDNA derived from T cells, B-cell-depleted T cells, or PBMCs. Samples came from the ongoing ImmuneRACE study (first 160 participants) plus 1,254 subjects from 6 global collaborators. A freely available public database, intended as a resource for researchers studying the immune response to SARS-CoV-2, is where the repertoires were released. Where available, HLA class I and class II types were taken from metadata supplied by the sample provider and were not determined by assay-based typing. The dataset comprised deeply sampled blood TCRbeta repertoires from subjects exposed to, actively infected with, or recovered from COVID-19. A de-identified subject ID, COVID-19 status, age in years and sex were almost always included in the sample metadata. Points the paper makes about the study in general: How much clinical and demographic metadata was included differed by source and by participant, and the metadata was provided uncurated.

One collaborating source in Seattle enrolled patients during active infection and followed them longitudinally through the course of disease. Each collaborating institution followed its own protocols to collect whole blood in K2EDTA tubes. For TCRbeta analysis, collaborators shipped samples in one of three forms: frozen whole blood, isolated PBMCs, or DNA extracted from either of those sample types. TCRbeta CDR3 regions were amplified from genomic DNA using the immunoSEQ Assay, a bias-controlled multiplex PCR. On the authors' methods: The number of nucleated cells in each sample was estimated from the amplification of reference gene primers within the assay. To quantify the absolute abundance of each unique TCRbeta CDR3 rearrangement, sequence reads were collapsed and filtered. For each sample, productive Simpson clonality was calculated as the square root of Simpson's diversity index over productive rearrangements. The table was pulled from immuneACCESS by TCRdb, which kept in-frame rearrangements only. Such tables lose some clones; where checked, under half of the loss comes from unresolved V genes, and the rest has no known cause. V and J calls and clone size follow that table, whereas D and trimming were derived from the DNA. The sample yields about 120,000 clones; 85% to 90% were counted once. 3.8% of the sample lies in the top ten.

The germline V gene encodes CDR1 SGDLS and CDR2 YYNGEE. V is pruned by 0 bases and J by 5 bases, leaving 4 bases of the junction without a gene match. The CDR3 contains 15 residues, cysteine and phenylalanine counted. The only DNA kept is the CDR3, 45 bases in frame from the first base. Turning to this clone: This clone's antigen is unknown. The sample holds no much larger clone one base away, and base qualities are not on file.

The receptor was isolated from a woman between 55 and 75 years old with COVID-19, enrolled during active disease. This chain joins TRBV9 to TRBJ1-2, with 10 central nucleotides matching TRBD1. The source material was peripheral blood. The CDR3: CASSVGDRGPYGYTF. Here is the DNA: TGTGCCAGCAGCGTAGGGGACAGGGGTCCTTATGGCTACACCTTC.